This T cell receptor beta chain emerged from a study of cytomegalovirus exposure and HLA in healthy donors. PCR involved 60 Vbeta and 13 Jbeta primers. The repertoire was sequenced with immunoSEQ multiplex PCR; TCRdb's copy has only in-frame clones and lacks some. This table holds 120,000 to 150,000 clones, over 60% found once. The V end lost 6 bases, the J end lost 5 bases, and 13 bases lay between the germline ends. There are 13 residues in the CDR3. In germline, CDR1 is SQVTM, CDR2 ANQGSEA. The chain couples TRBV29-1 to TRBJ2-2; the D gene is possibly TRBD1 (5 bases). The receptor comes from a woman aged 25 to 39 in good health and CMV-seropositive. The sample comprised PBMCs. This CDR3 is CSVRTGSTGELFF. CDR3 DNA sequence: TGCAGCGTCCGAACAGGTTCTACCGGGGAGCTGTTTTTT.